Included here is one TCR beta chain sequence, with context. This clone was recorded once. Its specific antigen is unknown. Base-call qualities are not available, and no considerably larger clone is one nucleotide away. Participants in the prospective study were enrolled through a virtual design, were aged about 18 to 89 years, and lived in 24 United States geographic areas. Cohort assignment in the prospective study relied on participant-reported clinical history from a screening survey and a study questionnaire. ImmuneRACE Cohort 3 recovered participants were defined by two consecutive negative NP/OP PCR tests, healthcare professional clearance, or symptom resolution. In the prospective study, mobile phlebotomists collected whole blood, serum and a nasopharyngeal or oropharyngeal swab from each participant. Participants in the prospective study had the option to provide additional blood draws and questionnaires over a roughly 2-month period. Before DNA extraction, blood samples from the prospective study were shipped at room temperature or frozen.

TCRbeta CDR3 regions were amplified from genomic DNA using the immunoSEQ Assay, a bias-controlled multiplex PCR. As for the original processing: Nucleated cell counts per sample were estimated from amplification of reference gene primers within the assay. To quantify the absolute abundance of each unique TCRbeta CDR3 rearrangement, sequence reads were collapsed and filtered. For each sample, productive Simpson clonality was calculated as the square root of Simpson's diversity index across productive rearrangements. TCRdb mirrors the immuneACCESS table, restricted to in-frame sequences. Some clones are absent from its copies; in checked studies, under half trace to an unresolved V gene, and the reason for the others is unknown. D and trimming come from the DNA, and the V and J calls and clone size come from that table. The table for this sample lists roughly 310,000 clones; approximately 90% of them were counted only once. The top ten constitute over 8% of the sample.

The germline V gene specifies SGHRS as CDR1 and YFSETQ as CDR2. V was cut back by 4 bases and J by 4 bases, leaving a gap of 13 bases between them. The CDR3 numbers 14 residues from cysteine through phenylalanine. The DNA shown is the 42-base CDR3, in frame from base 1. This sample is drawn from a study of blood T cell repertoires in COVID-19 (dated by TCRdb to 2018 to 2020). About the full investigation: Samples from collaborators originated in the United States, Italy and Spain and spanned both the acute and convalescent phases of COVID-19. Where HLA class I and class II types were available, the types were taken from metadata supplied by the sample provider, not from assay-based typing. Nearly every sample came with metadata listing a de-identified subject ID, COVID-19 status, age in years and sex. The dataset comprised deeply sampled blood TCRbeta repertoires from subjects exposed to, actively infected with, or recovered from COVID-19. A freely available public database, intended as a resource for researchers studying the immune response to SARS-CoV-2, is where the repertoires were released. The material from the prospective study consisted of cDNA or gDNA derived from T cells, B-cell-depleted T cells, or PBMCs. The samples were drawn from the first 160 participants of the ongoing ImmuneRACE study and from 1,254 subjects provided by 6 global collaborators. General conclusions and limits of the study: How much clinical and demographic metadata was included differed by source and by participant, and the metadata was provided uncurated.

The sequencing sample was made of PBMCs or T cells enriched from blood (not recorded which). The chain uses TRBV5-1 and TRBJ2-3; the D region possibly corresponds to TRBD1 (5 bases align). This receptor was taken from a middle-aged woman who had recovered from COVID-19. The sequenced DNA is TGCGCCAGCAGCCAGTCTCAAGGGGCAGATACGCAGTATTTT. Protein translation: CASSQSQGADTQYF.